The 19 T cell receptor beta chains in this list originate from one sample, sequenced in a study of cytomegalovirus exposure and HLA in healthy donors. Primers for the PCR totalled 60 Vbeta and 13 Jbeta. Sequenced by immunoSEQ multiplex PCR; TCRdb stores in-frame clones only, minus some. Among about 160,000 clones listed, roughly 78% were seen once. The material sequenced was PBMCs. Receptors originate from a middle-aged man in good health and CMV-seropositive.

The chain couples TRBV30 to TRBJ1-5; unclear D gene. This CDR3 has 13 amino acids. Germline CDR1 is GTSNPN and CDR2 is SVGIG (reference sequence). V was pared by 4 bases and J by 3 bases, with 10 bases between. CDR3 amino acids: CAWTYGYNQPQHF. In DNA form, the CDR3 reads TGTGCCTGGACGTACGGTTACAATCAGCCCCAGCATTTT.

This clone was seen more than once but under ten times. The gene calls are TRBV2 and TRBJ2-4; 7 bases line up with TRBD2. CDR3 size: 12 residues. Trimming cost V 4 bases and J 12 bases; bases outside gene matches: 6. The germline V gene encodes CDR1 SNHLY and CDR2 FYNNEI. This CDR3 reads CASSVGSGHQYF. As DNA, the CDR3 is TGTGCCAGCAGTGTGGGTAGCGGGCATCAGTACTTC.

The V call is TRBV25-1, the J call TRBJ2-5; a possible D gene is TRBD2 (6 bases). The end of the DNA aligns better with TRBJ2-7, so the J call may be wrong. The germline gives CDR1 MGHDK, CDR2 SYGVNS. The CDR3 is 14 amino acids. CDR3 in DNA: TGTGCCAGCAGTGCCCCGGGGGTTCTATACGAGCAGTACTTC. Its translation is CASSAPGVLYEQYF.

This sequence joins TRBV5-4 and TRBJ1-5; D gene unclear. In germline, CDR1 is SGHNT, CDR2 YYREEE (reference sequence). Trimming shortened V by 4 bases and J by 0 bases, and 11 bases separated the two germline ends. This CDR3 contains 15 residues. The CDR3, as DNA: TGTGCCAGCAGCCTGGACGGGAATAGCAATCAGCCCCAGCATTTT. This encodes CASSLDGNSNQPQHF.

In this sample, this clone turned up a few times. This chain joins TRBV20-1 and TRBJ2-1; D gene uncertain. Per the germline V gene, CDR1 is DFQATT and CDR2 is SNEGSKA (reference sequence). This CDR3 is built from 11 residues. V was pared by 3 bases and J by 8 bases, with 8 bases between. CDR3 nucleotide sequence: TGCAGTGCTAGTGTGCCAGATGAGCAGTTCTTC. It is translated as CSASVPDEQFF.

The chain employs TRBV7-2 and TRBJ1-3; 9 nucleotides line up with TRBD1. J lost 5 bases, V lost 5 bases, and 4 bases had no gene match. Germline V gene sequence: CDR1 SGHTA, CDR2 FQGNSA. This CDR3 contains 14 residues. This CDR3 reads CASSAGQGRNTIYF. The CDR3 region has the DNA TGTGCCAGCAGCGCGGGACAGGGAAGAAACACCATATATTTT.

This sequence joins TRBV9 and TRBJ2-1; 14 positions agree with TRBD2. The germline CDR1 and CDR2 sequences are SGDLS and YYNGEE. Germline trimming cut 4 bases from V and 7 bases from J; bases unmatched to any gene: 7. The CDR3 has 16 residues. In DNA, the CDR3 is TGTGCCAGCAGCCTATTGACTAGCGGGGGGGTAAATGAGCAGTTCTTC. Protein product: CASSLLTSGGVNEQFF. Full variable domain (missing parts from reference TRBV9 and TRBJ2-1): DSGVTQTPKHLITATGQRVTLRCSPRSGDLSVYWYQQSLDQGLQFLIQYYNGEERAKGNILERFSAQQFPDLHSELNLSSLELGDSALYFCASSLLTSGGVNEQFFGPGTRLTVL.

The chain couples TRBV5-4 to TRBJ1-1, with 7 positions matching TRBD1. Germline assignment: CDR1 SGHNT and CDR2 YYREEE (reference sequence). J was trimmed by 0 bases and V by 0 bases; bases with no gene match: 5. CDR3 length: 16 amino acids. The chain's CDR3 is CASSLGPTGVNTEAFF. The CDR3 DNA reads as TGTGCCAGCAGCTTGGGCCCCACAGGGGTGAACACTGAAGCTTTCTTT.

The chain carries TRBV5-8 and TRBJ1-5, with TRBD1 matching 8 bases. The length of the CDR3 is 16 residues. J lost 6 bases, V lost 4 bases, and 12 bases had no gene match. Germline V lookup: CDR1 SGHTS, CDR2 YDEGEE. The CDR3 here is CASSRTGTGVGQPQHF. CDR3 coding DNA: TGTGCCAGCAGCAGGACCGGGACAGGAGTGGGTCAGCCCCAGCATTTT.

A few counts support this clone. The V and J genes are TRBV6-1 and TRBJ2-7; a possible D gene is TRBD1 (6 bases). This CDR3 spans 14 amino acids. Between the trimmed V and J ends, which lost 3 bases and 2 bases, there was a span of 11 bases. Germline CDR1 is MNHNS and CDR2 is SASEGT. CDR3 amino acids: CASSESKGAYEQYF. CDR3 DNA sequence: TGTGCCAGCAGTGAGTCAAAGGGGGCCTACGAGCAGTACTTC.

The chain couples TRBV5-1 to TRBJ1-1; D unresolved. Germline CDR1 and CDR2: SGHRS and YFSETQ. V shed 7 bases and J shed 2 bases, with 12 bases lying between them. The CDR3 contains 13 residues. In DNA, the CDR3 is TGCGCCAGCGGTCTGGGCCTAAACACTGAAGCTTTCTTT. This gives the protein CASGLGLNTEAFF.

This chain uses TRBV4-2 with TRBJ2-5; possibly TRBD2 for D (7 bases). Trimming took off 0 bases at V and 1 base at J, with 9 bases between the two ends. This CDR3 comprises 15 residues. Germline V gene lookup returns CDR1 LGHNA and CDR2 YNFKEQ. CDR3 sequence reads: CASSQDGGAQETQYF. For the CDR3, the DNA is TGTGCCAGCAGCCAAGATGGGGGGGCCCAAGAGACCCAGTACTTC.

This chain joins TRBV5-1 and TRBJ2-5; D perhaps matches TRBD1 (5 bases). CDR1 SGHRS and CDR2 YFSETQ come from the germline V gene. This CDR3 has 16 amino acids. V lost 0 bases to trimming and J lost 2 bases, with 14 bases between them. The CDR3 region is CASSLEGDSSQETQYF. CDR3 nucleotides: TGCGCCAGCAGCTTGGAAGGGGATTCCTCACAAGAGACCCAGTACTTC.

This chain connects TRBV5-4 to TRBJ1-3; 7 positions agree with TRBD1. Germline V CDR1 and CDR2: SGHNT, YYREEE (reference sequence). V shed 5 bases, J shed 4 bases, and the junction held 9 bases outside the gene matches. This CDR3 has 15 amino acids. CDR3 nucleotides: TGTGCCAGCAGTTCCTACCGACAGGGCGGAAACACCATATATTTT. It yields the protein CASSSYRQGGNTIYF.

V usage is TRBV7-2 and J usage is TRBJ1-1, with a tentative D call TRBD1 (5 bases). This CDR3 is built from 15 residues. The ends were cut back, 3 bases at V and 2 bases at J, with 13 bases in the middle. Germline V gives CDR1 SGHTA, CDR2 FQGNSA. The CDR3: CASSFSGGTNTEAFF. In nucleotides, the CDR3 is TGTGCCAGCAGCTTCTCCGGGGGAACTAACACTGAAGCTTTCTTT. The entire variable domain, with the rest obtained from reference TRBV7-2 and TRBJ1-1, is as follows: GAGVSQSPSNKVTEKGKDVELRCDPISGHTALYWYRQSLGQGLEFLIYFQGNSAPDKSGLPSDRFSAERTGGSVSTLTIQRTQQEDSAVYLCASSFSGGTNTEAFFGQGTRLTVV.

J is TRBJ2-5 and V is TRBV5-1, with 8 bases identical to TRBD1. The closer fit of TRBJ2-7 to the DNA end suggests the J call may be wrong. There are 16 residues in the CDR3. Germline-derived CDR1 and CDR2 are SGHRS and YFSETQ. The CDR3 sequence is CASSLEIGQGSSEQYF. CDR3 bases: TGCGCCAGCAGCTTGGAAATCGGACAGGGATCTTCCGAGCAGTACTTC.

J is TRBJ2-2 and V is TRBV7-9; TRBD2 matches at 7 bases. The junction had 5 bases not matched to a gene; V was cut back by 4 bases and J by 0 bases. There are 16 residues in the CDR3. Germline lookup yields CDR1 SEHNR and CDR2 FQNEAQ (reference sequence). This chain's CDR3 is CASSSGLGANTGELFF. DNA for the CDR3: TGTGCCAGCAGCTCCGGACTAGGCGCGAACACCGGGGAGCTGTTTTTT. Combining the CDR3 with reference TRBV7-9 and TRBJ2-2 gives the whole variable domain DTGVSQNPRHKITKRGQNVTFRCDPISEHNRLYWYRQTLGQGPEFLTYFQNEAQLEKSRLLSDRFSAERPKGSFSTLEIQRTEQGDSAMYLCASSSGLGANTGELFFGEGSRLTVL.

This chain links TRBV5-8 with TRBJ1-5; TRBD1 might be the D (6 bases). The CDR3 extends over 15 amino acids. V gave up 0 bases and J gave up 7 bases, with 14 bases separating them. Germline CDR1 is SGHTS and CDR2 is YDEGEE. CDR3 DNA: TGTGCCAGCAGCTTGGGGGGGGGCGCGGGGCAGCCCCAGCATTTT. Translation gives CASSLGGGAGQPQHF.

This chain joins TRBV7-8 and TRBJ1-5; D is possibly TRBD1 (5 bases). The CDR3 length is 16 residues. Germline CDR1 reads SGHVS; CDR2 reads FQNEAQ. Trimming left V 5 bases short and J 0 bases short, with 14 bases between. The DNA for the CDR3 is TGTGCCAGCAGCCTGGAGGGACTCTATAGCAATCAGCCCCAGCATTTT. This codes for CASSLEGLYSNQPQHF.